The 28 T cell receptor beta chains presented below share a single source sample, sequenced in a study of cytomegalovirus exposure and HLA in healthy donors (dated by TCRdb to the late 2010s). Library creation used the immunoSEQ multiplex PCR assay. For the multiplex PCR, a mixture combining 60 forward primers for TCR Vbeta segments and 13 reverse primers for TCR Jbeta segments was used. The immuneACCESS repertoire file appears here via TCRdb, limited to in-frame rearrangements. These files lack a portion of the clones; in checked studies, under half of the deficit traces to unresolved V genes, and the cause of the others is not known. The sample records 130,000 or so clones, 60% to 80% of which are singletons. The top ten constitute 1.6% of the sample. Sequenced: PBMCs. Receptors originate from a female donor in good health and CMV-seronegative.

The chain combines TRBV2 with TRBJ2-6, with D possibly being TRBD2 (6 bases). Looked up from germline, CDR1 is SNHLY and CDR2 is FYNNEI. V was trimmed by 8 bases and J by 0 bases, leaving 11 bases between them. This CDR3 is 15 amino acids long. CDR3 amino acids: CASDGTFSGANVLTF. The CDR3 nucleotides read TGTGCCAGCGACGGGACTTTCTCTGGGGCCAACGTCCTGACTTTC.

The chain couples TRBV25-1 to TRBJ1-2, with D possibly being TRBD1 (6 bases). The CDR3 extends over 12 amino acids. The germline gives CDR1 MGHDK, CDR2 SYGVNS. V was pared by 11 bases and J by 4 bases, with 14 bases between. CDR3 nucleotides: TGTGCCTCCCAGGACAGCCTCTATGGCTACACCTTC. Its protein is CASQDSLYGYTF.

The chain carries TRBV6-5 and TRBJ2-7, with TRBD1 matching over 7 bases. CDR1 and CDR2 (germline): MNHEY, SVGAGI. After removal of 0 bases from V and 2 bases from J, the junction contained 7 bases not matched to a gene. The CDR3 has 16 amino acids. The CDR3 here is CASSYSPTGTTYEQYF. Here the CDR3 DNA reads TGTGCCAGCAGTTACTCTCCGACAGGGACGACCTACGAGCAGTACTTC.

This chain joins TRBV2 and TRBJ1-3, with 9 bases fitting TRBD1. This CDR3 comprises 16 residues. Germline assignment: CDR1 SNHLY and CDR2 FYNNEI. Trimming took 6 bases from V and 4 from J; bases not matched to a gene: 10. The DNA of the CDR3 is TGTGCCAGCAGCGGACAGGGGAGGCTCTCCGGAAACACCATATATTTT. This gives the protein CASSGQGRLSGNTIYF.

The chain combines TRBV6-4 with TRBJ1-1, with TRBD1 matching 10 bases. V dropped 6 bases and J dropped 4; count of bases not matched to a gene: 5. The V gene's germline CDR1 is MRHNA and CDR2 SNTAGT. CDR3 length equals 14 residues. DNA for the CDR3: TGTGCCAGCAGGACAGGGGGCGGGGGCACTGAAGCTTTCTTT. Translated, it gives CASRTGGGGTEAFF.

The rearrangement joins TRBV15 to TRBJ1-5, with D possibly TRBD1 on 5 matching bases. Between the trimmed V and J ends, which lost 5 bases and 1 base, there was a span of 9 bases. CDR3 length: 14 amino acids. Germline V gene lookup returns CDR1 LNHNV and CDR2 YYDKDF (reference sequence). The CDR3 sequence is CATSFQGSNQPQHF. The CDR3, as DNA: TGTGCCACCAGCTTTCAGGGCAGCAATCAGCCCCAGCATTTT.

DNA for the CDR3: TGTGCCAGCAGCAAGGGGCCCTCAGTGGGATATAGCAATCAGCCCCAGCATTTT. Translating it yields CASSKGPSVGYSNQPQHF. The chain combines TRBV28 with TRBJ1-5, with D possibly matching TRBD1 (5 bases). Germline assignment: CDR1 MDHEN and CDR2 SYDVKM. CDR3 length: 18 amino acids. Trimming took off 6 bases at V and 0 bases at J, with 21 bases between the two ends. Full variable domain (outside the CDR3, taken from reference TRBV28 and TRBJ1-5): DVKVTQSSRYLVKRTGEKVFLECVQDMDHENMFWYRQDPGLGLRLIYFSYDVKMKEKGDIPEGYSVSREKKERFSLILESASTNQTSMYLCASSKGPSVGYSNQPQHFGDGTRLSIL.

This clone was seen only a few times. The rearrangement joins TRBV11-2 to TRBJ1-1, with a weak D call TRBD1 (6 bases). CDR3 length equals 15 residues. V lost 4 bases and J lost 4, with 16 bases in between. The germline gives CDR1 SGHAT, CDR2 FQNNGV. The CDR3 protein is CASSWGGGGSTEAFF. The CDR3 bases are TGTGCCAGCAGCTGGGGGGGCGGGGGCAGCACTGAAGCTTTCTTT.

The chain links TRBV28 to TRBJ2-7; 7 bases map to TRBD1. Germline V gene data show CDR1 as MDHEN and CDR2 as SYDVKM. The V segment lost 7 bases and the J segment 2 bases; nucleotides outside the gene matches: 20. The CDR3 is 18 amino acids. CDR3 sequence: CASTPSRAGGILPYEQYF. The CDR3 nucleotides read TGTGCCAGCACTCCCTCTAGGGCAGGGGGTATCCTCCCCTACGAGCAGTACTTC.

The chain couples TRBV5-1 to TRBJ2-7; 7 bases match TRBD1. Per the germline V gene, CDR1 is SGHRS and CDR2 is YFSETQ. Trimming cost V 4 bases and J 0 bases; bases outside gene matches: 4. The CDR3 runs to 14 residues. The CDR3 nucleotides are TGCGCCAGCAGCAGCGACAGGGTCTCCTACGAGCAGTACTTC. This sequence encodes CASSSDRVSYEQYF.

The chain is built from TRBV9 and TRBJ2-3; no clear D. The CDR3 extends over 13 amino acids. Germline V CDR1 and CDR2: SGDLS, YYNGEE. Deletions cut 0 bases from V and 2 bases from J, with 4 bases between. CDR3 coding DNA: TGTGCCAGCAGCGTAGACTTCACAGATACGCAGTATTTT. This gives the protein CASSVDFTDTQYF.

The rearrangement joins TRBV15 to TRBJ1-1; possible D gene TRBD1, 6 bases. The CDR3 is 16 residues long. Germline V gives CDR1 LNHNV, CDR2 YYDKDF (reference sequence). Trimming took 1 base from V and 3 from J, leaving 15 bases between them. CDR3 loop: CATSRVRNRVDTEAFF. The CDR3 bases are TGTGCCACCAGCAGAGTTAGGAACAGGGTTGACACTGAAGCTTTCTTT. The full variable domain, completed using reference TRBV15 and TRBJ1-1, is DAMVIQNPRYQVTQFGKPVTLSCSQTLNHNVMYWYQQKSSQAPKLLFHYYDKDFNNEADTPDNFQSRRPNTSFCFLDIRSPGLGDTAMYLCATSRVRNRVDTEAFFGQGTRLTVV.

The rearrangement joins TRBV7-9 to TRBJ1-4, with unresolved D. V was shortened by 1 base and J by 3 bases, with 6 bases between the two germline ends. The CDR3 contains 14 residues. CDR1 is SEHNR and CDR2 is FQNEAQ in the germline V gene (reference sequence). Here the CDR3 reads CASSLVSANEKLFF. DNA of the CDR3: TGTGCCAGCAGCTTAGTTTCGGCTAATGAAAAACTGTTTTTT.

The chain recombines TRBV4-2 with TRBJ1-2; TRBD1 might be the D (5 bases). The germline gives CDR1 LGHNA, CDR2 YNFKEQ. V dropped 0 bases and J dropped 0 bases, with 11 bases sitting between them. CDR3 length: 16 residues. CDR3 nucleotides: TGTGCCAGCAGCCAAGATGGGGGAGGGCCTAACTATGGCTACACCTTC. It translates to CASSQDGGGPNYGYTF.

This clone appeared a few times. The rearrangement links TRBV29-1 to TRBJ2-3; D unresolved. Germline values: CDR1 SQVTM, CDR2 ANQGSEA. This CDR3 comprises 16 residues. V was trimmed by 0 bases and J by 4 bases, leaving 17 bases between them. The CDR3 coding sequence is TGCAGCGTTGAAGATCGCAGGCTCTCCGAGTCAGATACGCAGTATTTT. It codes for CSVEDRRLSESDTQYF.

The CDR3 loop is CASSSHYEQYF. Here the CDR3 DNA reads TGTGCCAGCAGCTCCCACTACGAGCAGTACTTC. The gene calls are TRBV7-9 and TRBJ2-7; D is uncertain. The CDR3 is 11 residues long. V lost 4 bases and J 3 bases, leaving 4 bases between the germline ends. The germline CDR1 and CDR2 sequences are SEHNR and FQNEAQ (reference sequence).

V gene TRBV5-1 combines with J gene TRBJ1-3; 10 bases fit TRBD1. With 1 base clipped from V and 4 bases from J, the junction kept 5 bases outside the gene matches. CDR1 is SGHRS and CDR2 is YFSETQ in the germline V gene. CDR3 size: 16 residues. In DNA, the CDR3 is TGCGCCAGCAGCTTGATCGGGACAGGGGAAGGAAACACCATATATTTT. It specifies CASSLIGTGEGNTIYF.

The V call is TRBV4-1, the J call TRBJ1-1; TRBD1 might be the D (5 bases). CDR1 and CDR2 from the germline V gene are MGHRA and YSYEKL. V shed 3 bases and J shed 0 bases, with 14 bases lying between them. The CDR3 sequence is 16 residues long. The CDR3 nucleotides read TGCGCCAGCAGCCACCCAGAGACAGCGATGAACACTGAAGCTTTCTTT. Protein: CASSHPETAMNTEAFF.

Turning to this clone: Other DNA sequences from this sample encode an identical CDR3 as well. This sequence joins TRBV7-2 and TRBJ2-7; the D is unclear. The length of the CDR3 is 11 residues. With 5 bases removed from V and 1 base from J, the gap between germline ends came to 3 bases. Germline V gene data show CDR1 as SGHTA and CDR2 as FQGNSA. CDR3 amino acids: CASSLSYEQYF. In DNA, the CDR3 is TGTGCCAGCAGCCTATCCTACGAGCAGTACTTC. The full variable domain, rest sourced from reference TRBV7-2 and TRBJ2-7, is GAGVSQSPSNKVTEKGKDVELRCDPISGHTALYWYRQSLGQGLEFLIYFQGNSAPDKSGLPSDRFSAERTGGSVSTLTIQRTQQEDSAVYLCASSLSYEQYFGPGTRLTVT.

This chain links TRBV18 with TRBJ1-2; tentative D call: TRBD1 (5 bases). The CDR3 has 14 amino acids. CDR1 and CDR2 (germline): KGHSH, LQKENI. V lost 1 base, J lost 2 bases, and 8 bases lay in between. CDR3 nucleotides: TGTGCCAGCTCACCACAGACAGCAAACTATGGCTACACCTTC. Protein: CASSPQTANYGYTF.

The genes are TRBV6-6 and TRBJ2-7, with D possibly matching TRBD2 (5 bases). Trimming removed 2 bases from V and 7 bases from J, with 9 bases in between. Germline V gene data show CDR1 as MNHNY and CDR2 as SVGAGI (reference sequence). The CDR3 is 12 residues long. The CDR3 coding sequence is TGTGCCAGCAGTTACGGTACGGGGGAGCAGTACTTC. Translating gives CASSYGTGEQYF.

The rearrangement uses TRBV5-6 and TRBJ2-7, with 8 bases matching TRBD1. Germline-derived CDR1 and CDR2 are SGHDT and YYEEEE. The CDR3 is 14 amino acids. V lost 0 bases and J lost 5; bases outside the gene matches: 4. The CDR3 here is CASSLGGRGHEQYF. For the CDR3, the DNA is TGTGCCAGCAGCTTGGGTGGCAGGGGGCACGAGCAGTACTTC.

With regard to this clone: Other DNA sequences in this specimen translate into the identical CDR3. The chain has TRBV7-6 and TRBJ1-4; TRBD1 might be the D (5 bases). V was cut by 1 base and J by 4 bases, with 7 bases left in between. CDR1 is SGHVS and CDR2 is FNYEAQ in the germline V gene. The CDR3 extends over 14 amino acids. The CDR3: CASSLGQGNEKLFF. DNA for the CDR3: TGTGCCAGCAGCTTAGGGCAGGGTAATGAAAAACTGTTTTTT.

The chain carries TRBV11-2 and TRBJ2-7; no clear D. This CDR3 has 15 residues. Deletions cut 1 base from V and 2 bases from J, with 12 bases between. Germline CDR1 reads SGHAT; CDR2 reads FQNNGV. The CDR3 coding sequence is TGTGCCAGCAGCTTAGGCGGTAGAGTCCCCTACGAGCAGTACTTC. Its translation is CASSLGGRVPYEQYF. The entire variable domain, with the rest obtained from reference TRBV11-2 and TRBJ2-7, is as follows: EAGVAQSPRYKIIEKRQSVAFWCNPISGHATLYWYQQILGQGPKLLIQFQNNGVVDDSQLPKDRFSAERLKGVDSTLKIQPAKLEDSAVYLCASSLGGRVPYEQYFGPGTRLTVT.

The chain employs TRBV6-1 and TRBJ1-5, with a tentative D call TRBD1 (6 bases). The CDR3 has 16 amino acids. Germline CDR1 reads MNHNS; CDR2 reads SASEGT. V was cut by 0 bases and J by 7 bases, with 16 bases left in between. This CDR3 reads CASSEAGGHRLQPQHF. CDR3 DNA sequence: TGTGCCAGCAGTGAAGCGGGGGGGCATAGGCTCCAGCCCCAGCATTTT.

The rearrangement joins TRBV9 to TRBJ2-3, with a weak D call TRBD1 (6 bases). In germline, CDR1 is SGDLS, CDR2 YYNGEE. Trimming shortened V by 0 bases and J by 3 bases, and 14 bases separated the two germline ends. The CDR3 has 16 residues. The CDR3 reads CASSVEGTPETDTQYF. In DNA form, the CDR3 reads TGTGCCAGCAGCGTAGAAGGGACACCGGAGACAGATACGCAGTATTTT.

The CDR3: CASSLETNGEQFF. The CDR3 DNA reads TGTGCCAGCAGCTTAGAAACGAACGGTGAGCAGTTCTTC. V is TRBV11-2 and J is TRBJ2-1; D not resolved. Trimming pared 0 bases from V and 9 bases from J, leaving 9 bases between. The CDR3 covers 13 residues. Germline-derived CDR1 and CDR2 are SGHAT and FQNNGV.

The V gene is TRBV27, the J gene TRBJ2-7; 9 bases map to TRBD2. The length of the CDR3 is 16 residues. V lost 0 bases to trimming and J lost 6 bases; unmatched junction nucleotides: 9. Germline V gene sequence: CDR1 MNHEY, CDR2 SMNVEV (reference sequence). The CDR3 reads CASSLSSGRIYFEQYF. In nucleotides, the CDR3 is TGTGCCAGCAGTTTATCGAGCGGGAGGATCTATTTCGAGCAGTACTTC.